These T cell receptor beta chains were read from a single sample in a study of memory CD4+ T cells and cytomegalovirus serostatus. Here immunoSEQ multiplex PCR was the method, and the copy in TCRdb shows in-frame clones only, minus some. The data show around 60,000 clones, about 74% seen once. The sample comprised memory CD4+ T cells from blood. The source is an adult in good health and CMV-seronegative. CDR3s include the opening cysteine and the closing phenylalanine or tryptophan. Fields, in order: CDR3 protein, CDR3 DNA, J gene, V gene, clone size, D gene. A D gene is named only where the DNA matches it firmly. Not all rows give a size; the values are once, few, many and, for expanded clones, a class.

CDR3aa: CAWSVQGGETQYF
CDR3nt: TGTGCCTGGAGTGTACAGGGGGGGGAGACCCAGTACTTC
j_gene: TRBJ2-5
v_gene: TRBV30
abundance: .
d_gene: .

CDR3aa: CASSLALSGGEKLFF
CDR3nt: TGTGCCAGCAGCTTAGCGTTGTCAGGGGGAGAAAAACTGTTTTTT
j_gene: TRBJ1-4
v_gene: TRBV7-2
abundance: once
d_gene: TRBD1

CDR3aa: CAISDVTLGEKLFF
CDR3nt: TGTGCCATCAGTGACGTAACACTGGGTGAAAAACTGTTTTTT
j_gene: TRBJ1-4
v_gene: TRBV10-3
abundance: .
d_gene: .

CDR3aa: CASSIRPGPFNEQYF
CDR3nt: TGTGCCAGTAGTATCCGACCGGGACCCTTTAACGAGCAGTACTTC
j_gene: TRBJ2-7
v_gene: TRBV19
abundance: .
d_gene: .

CDR3aa: CASSLVGRGVNTEAFF
CDR3nt: TGTGCCAGCAGCTTAGTCGGTCGGGGCGTGAACACTGAAGCTTTCTTT
j_gene: TRBJ1-1
v_gene: TRBV11-2
abundance: .
d_gene: .

CDR3aa: CASSFFVANYGYTF
CDR3nt: TGTGCCAGCAGCTTTTTTGTAGCTAACTATGGCTACACCTTC
j_gene: TRBJ1-2
v_gene: TRBV5-4
abundance: .
d_gene: .

CDR3aa: CASSGSPGTGNTEAFF
CDR3nt: TGTGCCAGCAGTGGATCCCCCGGGACAGGGAACACTGAAGCTTTCTTT
j_gene: TRBJ1-1
v_gene: TRBV2
abundance: .
d_gene: TRBD1

CDR3aa: CASSPRAEGLVTDTQYF
CDR3nt: TGTGCCAGCAGCCCACGTGCGGAGGGCCTCGTCACAGATACGCAGTATTTT
j_gene: TRBJ2-3
v_gene: TRBV11-1
abundance: .
d_gene: .

CDR3aa: CAWSGGPNEQYF
CDR3nt: TGTGCCTGGAGCGGGGGACCTAACGAGCAGTACTTC
j_gene: TRBJ2-7
v_gene: TRBV30
abundance: .
d_gene: .

CDR3aa: CASSLARGRSSTDTQYF
CDR3nt: TGTGCCAGCAGCTTAGCGCGGGGGCGTTCTAGCACAGATACGCAGTATTTT
j_gene: TRBJ2-3
v_gene: TRBV11-1
abundance: .
d_gene: .

CDR3aa: CASSTTGWTEAFF
CDR3nt: TGTGCCAGCAGCACTACAGGGTGGACTGAAGCTTTCTTT
j_gene: TRBJ1-1
v_gene: TRBV7-2
abundance: .
d_gene: .

CDR3aa: CAWSGQMNTEAFF
CDR3nt: TGTGCCTGGAGTGGGCAGATGAACACTGAAGCTTTCTTT
j_gene: TRBJ1-1
v_gene: TRBV30
abundance: .
d_gene: .

CDR3aa: CATSRDVVRTYEQYF
CDR3nt: TGTGCCACCAGCAGAGATGTGGTCAGGACCTACGAGCAGTACTTC
j_gene: TRBJ2-7
v_gene: TRBV15
abundance: .
d_gene: .

CDR3aa: CASSLGTGGGRTEKLFF
CDR3nt: TGTGCCAGCAGCTTGGGGACCGGGGGGGGAAGGACTGAAAAACTGTTTTTT
j_gene: TRBJ1-4
v_gene: TRBV5-5
abundance: .
d_gene: .

CDR3aa: CASSDGQSQPQHF
CDR3nt: TGTGCCAGCAGTGATGGACAGTCTCAGCCCCAGCATTTT
j_gene: TRBJ1-5
v_gene: TRBV2
abundance: .
d_gene: .

CDR3aa: CASSLELSSTDTQYF
CDR3nt: TGCGCCAGCAGCTTGGAGCTATCTAGCACAGATACGCAGTATTTT
j_gene: TRBJ2-3
v_gene: TRBV5-1
abundance: few
d_gene: .

CDR3aa: CASSQGQGARANYGYTF
CDR3nt: TGCGCCAGCAGCCAAGGACAGGGGGCTCGAGCTAACTATGGCTACACCTTC
j_gene: TRBJ1-2
v_gene: TRBV4-1
abundance: .
d_gene: TRBD1

CDR3aa: CASSRTIFTPLHF
CDR3nt: TGTGCCAGCAGCCGAACCATTTTTACACCCCTCCACTTT
j_gene: TRBJ1-6
v_gene: TRBV7-9
abundance: .
d_gene: .

CDR3aa: CASSLPNEKLFF
CDR3nt: TGTGCCAGCAGTCTGCCTAATGAAAAACTGTTTTTT
j_gene: TRBJ1-4
v_gene: TRBV6-5
abundance: .
d_gene: .

CDR3aa: CASSVDVGGRGGGYTF
CDR3nt: TGTGCCAGCAGCGTAGACGTTGGCGGTCGAGGAGGTGGCTACACCTTC
j_gene: TRBJ1-2
v_gene: TRBV9
abundance: once
d_gene: .

CDR3aa: CASRPPGAAGEKLFF
CDR3nt: TGTGCCAGCAGACCCCCCGGGGCCGCGGGTGAAAAACTGTTTTTT
j_gene: TRBJ1-4
v_gene: TRBV6-5
abundance: .
d_gene: .

CDR3aa: CASRERADTQYF
CDR3nt: TGTGCCAGCAGGGAACGCGCAGATACGCAGTATTTT
j_gene: TRBJ2-3
v_gene: TRBV7-9
abundance: .
d_gene: .

CDR3aa: CASSFTGYTEAFF
CDR3nt: TGTGCCAGCAGTTTCACAGGGTACACTGAAGCTTTCTTT
j_gene: TRBJ1-1
v_gene: TRBV11-3
abundance: .
d_gene: .

CDR3aa: CASSIVGAGGYNEQFF
CDR3nt: TGTGCCAGTAGTATAGTAGGAGCGGGAGGGTACAATGAGCAGTTCTTC
j_gene: TRBJ2-1
v_gene: TRBV19
abundance: .
d_gene: TRBD2

CDR3aa: CASYSGGAGETQYF
CDR3nt: TGTGCCAGCTATAGCGGGGGGGCCGGGGAGACCCAGTACTTC
j_gene: TRBJ2-5
v_gene: TRBV6-5
abundance: .
d_gene: TRBD2

CDR3aa: CASSVGTGRLDGYTF
CDR3nt: TGTGCCAGCAGCGTCGGGACAGGGAGGTTGGATGGCTACACCTTC
j_gene: TRBJ1-2
v_gene: TRBV7-2
abundance: .
d_gene: TRBD1

CDR3aa: CASSFDLTGAYGYTF
CDR3nt: TGCGCCAGCAGCTTCGACCTGACAGGGGCCTATGGCTACACCTTC
j_gene: TRBJ1-2
v_gene: TRBV5-1
abundance: .
d_gene: TRBD1

CDR3aa: CASSPDLDRVDGYTF
CDR3nt: TGTGCCAGCTCACCCGATCTTGACAGGGTGGATGGCTACACCTTC
j_gene: TRBJ1-2
v_gene: TRBV18
abundance: .
d_gene: TRBD1

CDR3aa: CASSARGSGRSGDTQYF
CDR3nt: TGTGCCAGCAGCGCCAGGGGTAGCGGGAGAAGTGGAGATACGCAGTATTTT
j_gene: TRBJ2-3
v_gene: TRBV9
abundance: .
d_gene: TRBD2

CDR3aa: CASSLDGGNTEAFF
CDR3nt: TGTGCCAGCAGCTTAGACGGGGGGAACACTGAAGCTTTCTTT
j_gene: TRBJ1-1
v_gene: TRBV7-9
abundance: few
d_gene: .

CDR3aa: CASSMGQGHNQPQHF
CDR3nt: TGTGCCAGCTCCATGGGACAGGGACACAATCAGCCCCAGCATTTT
j_gene: TRBJ1-5
v_gene: TRBV6-1
abundance: .
d_gene: TRBD1

CDR3aa: CASSYYAGYTGELFF
CDR3nt: TGTGCCAGCAGTTATTACGCAGGGTACACCGGGGAGCTGTTTTTT
j_gene: TRBJ2-2
v_gene: TRBV6-6
abundance: .
d_gene: .

CDR3aa: CASSLGRGWVNTIYF
CDR3nt: TGTGCCAGCAGCTTGGGCCGGGGCTGGGTGAACACCATATATTTT
j_gene: TRBJ1-3
v_gene: TRBV5-6
abundance: few
d_gene: .

CDR3aa: CASSPTGTGGDQPQHF
CDR3nt: TGTGCCAGCTCACCCACCGGGACAGGGGGCGATCAGCCCCAGCATTTT
j_gene: TRBJ1-5
v_gene: TRBV18
abundance: .
d_gene: TRBD1

CDR3aa: CACYGQGIYEQYF
CDR3nt: TGTGCCTGCTACGGACAGGGTATCTACGAGCAGTACTTC
j_gene: TRBJ2-7
v_gene: TRBV30
abundance: .
d_gene: TRBD1

CDR3aa: CASSQDSGIQVRYEQYF
CDR3nt: TGTGCCAGCAGCCAAGATTCGGGCATCCAGGTTCGCTACGAGCAGTACTTC
j_gene: TRBJ2-7
v_gene: TRBV4-2
abundance: .
d_gene: .

CDR3aa: CASRRTRGTGELFF
CDR3nt: TGCGCCAGCAGACGGACTAGAGGGACCGGGGAGCTGTTTTTT
j_gene: TRBJ2-2
v_gene: TRBV23-1
abundance: many
d_gene: TRBD2

CDR3aa: CASSLKQTYEQYF
CDR3nt: TGTGCCAGCAGCTTAAAGCAAACCTACGAGCAGTACTTC
j_gene: TRBJ2-7
v_gene: TRBV7-2
abundance: .
d_gene: .

CDR3aa: CASSPPGTDNSPLHF
CDR3nt: TGTGCCAGCAGCCCACCTGGGACAGATAATTCACCCCTCCACTTT
j_gene: TRBJ1-6
v_gene: TRBV7-9
abundance: .
d_gene: TRBD1

CDR3aa: CASSVGQGFGNEQFF
CDR3nt: TGTGCCAGCAGCGTAGGTCAGGGGTTCGGAAATGAGCAGTTCTTC
j_gene: TRBJ2-1
v_gene: TRBV9
abundance: .
d_gene: .

CDR3aa: CAISGQGDQPQHF
CDR3nt: TGTGCCATCAGTGGACAGGGGGATCAGCCCCAGCATTTT
j_gene: TRBJ1-5
v_gene: TRBV10-3
abundance: few
d_gene: TRBD1